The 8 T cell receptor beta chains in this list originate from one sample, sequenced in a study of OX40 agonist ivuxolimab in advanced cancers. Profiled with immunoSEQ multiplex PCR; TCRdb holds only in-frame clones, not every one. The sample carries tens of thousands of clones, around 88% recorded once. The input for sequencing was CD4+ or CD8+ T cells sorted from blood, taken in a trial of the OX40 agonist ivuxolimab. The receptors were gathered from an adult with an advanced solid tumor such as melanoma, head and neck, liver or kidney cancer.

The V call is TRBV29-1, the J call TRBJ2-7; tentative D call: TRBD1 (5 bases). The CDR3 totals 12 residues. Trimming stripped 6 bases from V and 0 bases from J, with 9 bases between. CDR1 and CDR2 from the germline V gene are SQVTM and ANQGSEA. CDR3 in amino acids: CSVRQSSYEQYF. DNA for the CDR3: TGCAGCGTACGACAGTCCTCCTACGAGCAGTACTTC.

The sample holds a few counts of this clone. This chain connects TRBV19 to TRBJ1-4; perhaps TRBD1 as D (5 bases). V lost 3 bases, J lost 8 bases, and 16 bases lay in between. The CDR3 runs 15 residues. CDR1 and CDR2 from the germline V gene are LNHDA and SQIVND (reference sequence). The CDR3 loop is CASSITRAVVEKLFF. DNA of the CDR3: TGTGCCAGTAGTATTACCAGGGCAGTTGTGGAAAAACTGTTTTTT. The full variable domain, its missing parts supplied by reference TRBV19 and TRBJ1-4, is DGGITQSPKYLFRKEGQNVTLSCEQNLNHDAMYWYRQDPGQGLRLIYYSQIVNDFQKGDIAEGYSVSREKKESFPLTVTSAQKNPTAFYLCASSITRAVVEKLFFGSGTQLSVL.

CDR3: CASLGLVGPFF. The CDR3 DNA reads as TGTGCCAGCTTAGGATTAGTGGGGCCGTTTTTT. This chain connects TRBV6-5 to TRBJ1-4, with D perhaps TRBD1 (5 bases). V lost 8 bases and J 16 bases, leaving 17 bases between the germline ends. The germline V gene encodes CDR1 MNHEY and CDR2 SVGAGI. This CDR3 region has 11 residues.

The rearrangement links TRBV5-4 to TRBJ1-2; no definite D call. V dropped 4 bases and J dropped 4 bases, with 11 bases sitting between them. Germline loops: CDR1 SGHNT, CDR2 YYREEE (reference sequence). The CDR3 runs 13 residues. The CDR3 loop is CASSPGEVYGYTF. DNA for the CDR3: TGTGCCAGCAGCCCCGGGGAAGTCTATGGCTACACCTTC.

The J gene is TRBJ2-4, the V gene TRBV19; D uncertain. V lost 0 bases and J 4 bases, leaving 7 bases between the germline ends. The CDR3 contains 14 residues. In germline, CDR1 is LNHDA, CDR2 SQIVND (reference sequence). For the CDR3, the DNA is TGTGCCAGTAGTATAGACAGCCGAAAAAACATTCAGTACTTC. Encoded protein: CASSIDSRKNIQYF.

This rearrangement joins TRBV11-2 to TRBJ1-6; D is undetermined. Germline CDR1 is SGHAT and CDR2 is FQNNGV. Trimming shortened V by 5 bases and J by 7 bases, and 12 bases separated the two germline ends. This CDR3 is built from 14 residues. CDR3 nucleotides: TGTGCCAGCAGCAATCCCGGCTCCAATTCACCCCTCCACTTT. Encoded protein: CASSNPGSNSPLHF.

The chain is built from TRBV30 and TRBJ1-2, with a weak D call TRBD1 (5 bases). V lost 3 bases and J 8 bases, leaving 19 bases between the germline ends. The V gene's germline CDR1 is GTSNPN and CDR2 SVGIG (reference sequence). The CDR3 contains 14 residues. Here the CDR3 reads CAWSLNRNLNGYTF. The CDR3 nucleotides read TGTGCCTGGAGCCTCAACAGGAATCTGAACGGCTACACCTTC.

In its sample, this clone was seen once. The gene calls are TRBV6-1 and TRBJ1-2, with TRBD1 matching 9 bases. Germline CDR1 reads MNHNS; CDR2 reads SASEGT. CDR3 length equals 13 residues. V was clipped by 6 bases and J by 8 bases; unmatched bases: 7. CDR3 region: CASRNRDREGYTF. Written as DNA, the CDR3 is TGTGCCAGCAGGAACCGGGACAGGGAAGGCTACACCTTC.